This is a list of T cell receptor beta chains from one sample in a study of radiation and T cells in renal cell carcinoma. Clones were read by immunoSEQ multiplex PCR, and TCRdb kept only the in-frame ones, dropping some. The table includes fewer than 20,000 clones, around 50% detected once. The sample was tumor tissue, taken from a patient whose treatment included radiotherapy and nephrectomy. The origin of the receptors is a man aged 45-60 years with renal cell carcinoma. Each CDR3 is given with its conserved first and last residue. A D gene is named only where the DNA matches it firmly. The size entry is marked missing in some rows and otherwise reads once, few, many or a size class.

J | V | size | D | CDR3 | DNA
TRBJ2-5 | TRBV5-4 | NA | TRBD1 | CASTPRGQGKETQYF | TGTGCCAGCACCCCTCGGGGACAGGGCAAAGAGACCCAGTACTTC
TRBJ2-7 | TRBV6-6 | NA | TRBD2 | CASSEAGGPNEQYF | TGTGCCAGCTCAGAAGCGGGAGGGCCGAACGAGCAGTACTTC
TRBJ1-1 | TRBV7-2 | NA | TRBD1 | CASSLGDRRNTEAFF | TGTGCCAGCAGCTTAGGGGACAGGAGGAACACTGAAGCTTTCTTT
TRBJ2-1 | TRBV29-1 | NA | NA | CSIWGGTGDNNEQFF | TGCAGCATATGGGGGGGCACAGGAGATAACAATGAGCAGTTCTTC
TRBJ2-3 | TRBV10-3 | NA | TRBD1 | CAISRTGGFLSPSTDTQYF | TGTGCCATCAGTCGGACAGGGGGCTTCTTATCCCCGAGCACAGATACGCAGTATTTT
TRBJ2-3 | TRBV5-1 | NA | NA | CASSHRLDSTDTQYF | TGCGCCAGCAGCCACAGACTAGATAGCACAGATACGCAGTATTTT
TRBJ1-1 | TRBV15 | NA | NA | CATSIRTGTEAFF | TGTGCCACCAGCATAAGGACGGGGACTGAAGCTTTCTTT
TRBJ1-4 | TRBV30 | NA | NA | CTGVYSAGLSDEKLFF | TGTACTGGAGTGTATTCAGCAGGACTCTCGGATGAAAAACTGTTTTTT
TRBJ1-2 | TRBV19 | NA | NA | CASSLPGGGVYGYTF | TGTGCCAGTAGCCTCCCGGGGGGGGGAGTATATGGCTACACCTTC
TRBJ1-2 | TRBV19 | few | NA | CASSSEVGGYTF | TGTGCCAGTAGTTCTGAGGTGGGGGGCTACACCTTC
TRBJ1-1 | TRBV27 | NA | NA | CASSLQLMNTEAFF | TGTGCCAGCAGTTTACAGTTGATGAACACTGAAGCTTTCTTT
TRBJ1-1 | TRBV6-1 | NA | NA | CASSILSKEAFF | TGTGCCAGCAGCATACTATCTAAGGAAGCTTTCTTT
TRBJ2-5 | TRBV14 | NA | NA | CASSQPSLWTAQETQYF | TGTGCCAGCAGCCAACCTTCCCTCTGGACAGCCCAAGAGACCCAGTACTTC
TRBJ2-5 | TRBV28 | NA | NA | CASSLLGARGRETQYF | TGTGCCAGCAGTTTACTGGGGGCGCGGGGGAGGGAGACCCAGTACTTC
TRBJ2-4 | TRBV7-8 | NA | TRBD2 | CASSLGASGRAGSKNIQYF | TGTGCCAGCAGCTTAGGGGCTAGCGGGAGGGCCGGGTCCAAAAACATTCAGTACTTC
TRBJ2-1 | TRBV19 | few | NA | CASSIDHSYNEQFF | TGTGCCAGTAGTATCGACCACTCCTACAATGAGCAGTTCTTC
TRBJ2-4 | TRBV9 | NA | TRBD1 | CASSVVDRDRDNIQYF | TGTGCCAGCAGCGTAGTCGACCGGGACAGGGACAACATTCAGTACTTC
TRBJ1-1 | TRBV6-5 | few | NA | CASSYSGGVAFF | TGTGCCAGCAGTTACTCGGGGGGGGTAGCTTTCTTT
TRBJ2-3 | TRBV30 | NA | NA | CAWNRVSATDTQYF | TGTGCCTGGAACAGAGTTTCGGCCACAGATACGCAGTATTTT
TRBJ1-3 | TRBV7-9 | few | NA | CASSLTTGPGNTIYF | TGTGCCAGCAGCTTGACGACAGGCCCTGGAAACACCATATATTTT
TRBJ2-7 | TRBV7-6 | many | TRBD2 | CASSLALGGRADEQYF | TGTGCCAGCAGCTTAGCGCTGGGCGGGAGGGCCGACGAGCAGTACTTC
TRBJ1-2 | TRBV25-1 | few | TRBD1 | CASTRTGAAGYTF | TGTGCCAGCACCAGGACAGGGGCTGCTGGCTACACCTTC
TRBJ2-1 | TRBV7-2 | NA | TRBD2 | CASSLGTSGYNEQFF | TGTGCCAGCAGCTTGGGGACTAGCGGCTACAATGAGCAGTTCTTC
TRBJ2-1 | TRBV6-6 | few | NA | CASTAPNEQFF | TGTGCCAGCACCGCACCCAATGAGCAGTTCTTC
TRBJ2-4 | TRBV28 | few | NA | CASSLTTTGRGIQYF | TGTGCCAGCAGCCTTACGACGACAGGGAGGGGCATTCAGTACTTC
TRBJ1-2 | TRBV25-1 | NA | NA | CASSLTGNYGYTF | TGTGCCAGCAGTTTAACAGGGAATTATGGCTACACCTTC
TRBJ2-7 | TRBV6-6 | large | NA | CASSPLNSGEQYF | TGTGCCAGCAGCCCCCTTAACTCGGGGGAGCAGTACTTC
TRBJ2-7 | TRBV2 | once | NA | CASSGQIYEQYF | TGTGCCAGCAGTGGACAGATCTACGAGCAGTACTTC
TRBJ1-2 | TRBV4-3 | few | NA | CASSRRGRGQGYTF | TGCGCCAGCAGCCGGCGAGGTAGGGGTCAAGGCTACACCTTC
TRBJ1-5 | TRBV6-1 | once | NA | CASSEVGGLLDQPQHF | TGTGCCAGCAGTGAAGTCGGAGGGCTATTGGATCAGCCCCAGCATTTT
TRBJ1-2 | TRBV6-1 | NA | NA | CASSVEGSYGYTF | TGTGCCAGCAGTGTAGAGGGATCCTATGGCTACACCTTC
TRBJ1-6 | TRBV4-3 | NA | NA | CASSQVGGSGSPLHF | TGCGCCAGCAGCCAAGTGGGGGGGTCGGGCTCACCCCTCCACTTT
TRBJ2-7 | TRBV11-2 | few | TRBD1 | CASSPDRGVFYEQYF | TGTGCCAGCAGCCCGGACAGGGGAGTTTTCTACGAGCAGTACTTC
TRBJ2-6 | TRBV7-2 | few | NA | CASSFFGANVLTF | TGTGCCAGCAGCTTTTTTGGGGCCAACGTCCTGACTTTC
TRBJ2-1 | TRBV7-9 | NA | TRBD2 | CASSLRDRGVGEQFF | TGTGCCAGCAGCTTACGGGACCGGGGGGTCGGTGAGCAGTTCTTC
TRBJ1-2 | TRBV9 | NA | NA | CASSVGGRGYGYTF | TGTGCCAGCAGCGTAGGTGGCCGGGGATATGGCTACACCTTC
TRBJ2-7 | TRBV18 | NA | TRBD2 | CASSPPAGRYEQYF | TGTGCCAGCTCACCACCAGCGGGGAGGTACGAGCAGTACTTC
TRBJ1-5 | TRBV9 | NA | NA | CASSVGGRNLPQHF | TGTGCCAGCAGCGTAGGGGGGCGTAATTTGCCCCAGCATTTT
TRBJ2-5 | TRBV15 | NA | TRBD2 | CATSRGGTSGRVETQYF | TGTGCCACCAGCAGAGGGGGGACTAGCGGGAGGGTAGAGACCCAGTACTTC
TRBJ2-1 | TRBV19 | NA | TRBD1 | CASSATGTGIHNEQFF | TGTGCCAGTAGTGCTACCGGGACAGGTATACACAATGAGCAGTTCTTC
TRBJ1-3 | TRBV9 | NA | NA | CASSSSLGATRGNTIYF | TGTGCCAGCAGCTCGTCTTTAGGAGCAACTAGGGGAAACACCATATATTTT
TRBJ2-5 | TRBV5-6 | NA | NA | CASSLGDALRTQYF | TGTGCCAGCAGCTTGGGGGACGCTTTGAGGACCCAGTACTTC
TRBJ1-1 | TRBV27 | NA | NA | CASSQGAHEAFF | TGTGCCAGCAGCCAAGGGGCACATGAAGCTTTCTTT
TRBJ1-5 | TRBV18 | NA | NA | CASSPGTPSNQPQHF | TGTGCCAGCTCACCAGGGACTCCTTCCAATCAGCCCCAGCATTTT
TRBJ2-4 | TRBV11-2 | NA | NA | CASSLGAKNIQYF | TGTGCCAGCAGCCTCGGCGCCAAAAACATTCAGTACTTC
TRBJ2-7 | TRBV2 | NA | TRBD1 | CASTRQGAGEQYF | TGTGCCAGCACCAGACAGGGGGCGGGGGAGCAGTACTTC
TRBJ1-3 | TRBV28 | once | NA | CASSKGGDSGNTIYF | TGTGCCAGCAGCAAGGGGGGGGACTCTGGAAACACCATATATTTT
TRBJ1-5 | TRBV2 | NA | NA | CASSDPYRGSNQPQHF | TGTGCCAGCAGTGATCCATACCGCGGTAGCAATCAGCCCCAGCATTTT
TRBJ1-5 | TRBV4-3 | medium-sized | NA | CASSLSRSSAQPQHF | TGCGCCAGCAGCTTATCCCGGTCGAGCGCTCAGCCCCAGCATTTT
TRBJ1-6 | TRBV30 | NA | NA | CAWSRSGGLISPLHF | TGTGCCTGGTCCCGCAGCGGGGGGCTCATTTCACCCCTCCACTTT
TRBJ1-5 | TRBV18 | once | TRBD1 | CASSPGQGLVYQPQHF | TGTGCCAGCTCACCGGGACAGGGGCTGGTTTATCAGCCCCAGCATTTT
TRBJ2-5 | TRBV7-2 | large | TRBD2 | CASSPQGLASETQYF | TGTGCCAGCAGCCCGCAGGGACTAGCGTCCGAGACCCAGTACTTC
TRBJ2-7 | TRBV18 | NA | NA | CASSPRTGLEQYF | TGTGCCAGCTCACCTCGAACAGGGCTCGAGCAGTACTTC
TRBJ1-2 | TRBV19 | NA | NA | CASSRQSPYGYTF | TGTGCCAGTAGCAGGCAGTCTCCCTATGGCTACACCTTC
TRBJ1-2 | TRBV2 | few | NA | CASSVTLAAINYGYTF | TGTGCCAGCAGTGTAACGCTGGCAGCTATTAACTATGGCTACACCTTC
TRBJ1-2 | TRBV5-1 | NA | NA | CASRDTDYGYTF | TGCGCCAGCCGGGACACGGATTATGGCTACACCTTC